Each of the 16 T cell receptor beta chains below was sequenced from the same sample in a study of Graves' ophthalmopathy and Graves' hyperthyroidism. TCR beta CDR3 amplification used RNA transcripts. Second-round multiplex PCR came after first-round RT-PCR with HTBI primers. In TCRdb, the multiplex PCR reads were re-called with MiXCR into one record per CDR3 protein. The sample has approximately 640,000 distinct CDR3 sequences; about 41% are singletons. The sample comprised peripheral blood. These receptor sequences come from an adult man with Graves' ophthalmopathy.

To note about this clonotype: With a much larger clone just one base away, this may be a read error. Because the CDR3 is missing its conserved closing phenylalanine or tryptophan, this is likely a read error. CDR3 amino acids: CASRTGWAGGNQPQHL. In nucleotides, the CDR3 is TGTGCCAGCCGGACAGGGTGGGCCGGAGGCAATCAGCCCCAGCATCTT. The chain combines TRBV10-3 with TRBJ1-5, with TRBD1 matching 8 bases. The V gene end was trimmed by 10 bases and the J gene end by 2 bases; junction bases not matched to a gene: 13. Germline V gene lookup returns CDR1 ENHRY and CDR2 SYGVKD. This CDR3 is built from 16 residues.

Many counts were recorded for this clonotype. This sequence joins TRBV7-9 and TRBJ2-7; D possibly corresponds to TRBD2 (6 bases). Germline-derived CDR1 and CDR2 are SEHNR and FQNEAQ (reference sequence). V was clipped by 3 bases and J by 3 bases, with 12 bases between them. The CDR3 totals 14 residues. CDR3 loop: CASSLEGTLYEQYF. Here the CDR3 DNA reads TGTGCCAGCAGCTTGGAGGGAACTCTCTACGAGCAGTACTTC.

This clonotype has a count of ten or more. DNA of the CDR3: TGTGCCAGCGGGGTAGGGGGGGCCAATCAGCCCCAGCATTTT. It translates to CASGVGGANQPQHF. V usage is TRBV6-6 and J usage is TRBJ1-5; the D gene is possibly TRBD1 (6 bases). Germline loops: CDR1 MNHNY, CDR2 SVGAGI (reference sequence). Trimming pared 8 bases from V and 3 bases from J, leaving 14 bases between. The CDR3 is 14 residues long.

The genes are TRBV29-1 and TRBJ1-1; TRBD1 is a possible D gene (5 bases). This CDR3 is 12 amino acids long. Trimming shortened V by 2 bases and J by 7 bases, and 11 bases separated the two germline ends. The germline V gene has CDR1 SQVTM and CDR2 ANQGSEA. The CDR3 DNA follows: TGCAGCGTTGAAAGACGGGGGGTTGAAGCTTTCTTT. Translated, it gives CSVERRGVEAFF.

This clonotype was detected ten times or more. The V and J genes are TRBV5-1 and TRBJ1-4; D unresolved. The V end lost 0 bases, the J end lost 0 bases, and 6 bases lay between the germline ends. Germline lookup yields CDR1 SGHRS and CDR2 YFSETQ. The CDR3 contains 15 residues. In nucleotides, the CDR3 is TGCGCCAGCAGCTTGGAGGCCGCAACTAATGAAAAACTGTTTTTT. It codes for CASSLEAATNEKLFF.

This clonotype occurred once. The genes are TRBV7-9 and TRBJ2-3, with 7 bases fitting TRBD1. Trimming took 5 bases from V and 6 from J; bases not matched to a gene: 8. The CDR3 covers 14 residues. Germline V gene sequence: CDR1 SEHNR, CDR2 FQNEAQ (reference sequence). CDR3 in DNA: TGTGCCAGCAGCCCTGACAGGGACGGGGATACGCAGTATTTT. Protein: CASSPDRDGDTQYF.

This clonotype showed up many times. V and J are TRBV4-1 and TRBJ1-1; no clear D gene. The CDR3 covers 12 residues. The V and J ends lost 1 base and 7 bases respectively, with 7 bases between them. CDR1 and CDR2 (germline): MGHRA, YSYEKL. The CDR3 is CASSQGGGEAFF. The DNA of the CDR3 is TGCGCCAGCAGCCAAGGGGGAGGTGAAGCTTTCTTT.

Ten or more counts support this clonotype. DNA for the CDR3: TGTGCCAGCAGCACGACAGGTGCATCTCCCTACGAGCAGTACTTC. This translates into CASSTTGASPYEQYF. The V and J genes are TRBV7-9 and TRBJ2-7, with a possible D match to TRBD1 (6 bases). Germline lookup yields CDR1 SEHNR and CDR2 FQNEAQ (reference sequence). V gave up 5 bases and J gave up 2 bases, with 16 bases separating them. This CDR3 is built from 15 residues.

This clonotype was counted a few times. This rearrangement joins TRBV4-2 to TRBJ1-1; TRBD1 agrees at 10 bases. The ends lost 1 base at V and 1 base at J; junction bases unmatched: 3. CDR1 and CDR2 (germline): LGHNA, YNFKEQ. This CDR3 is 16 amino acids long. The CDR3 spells CASSQGRTGGNTEAFF. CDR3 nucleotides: TGTGCCAGCAGCCAAGGCAGGACAGGGGGGAACACTGAAGCTTTCTTT.

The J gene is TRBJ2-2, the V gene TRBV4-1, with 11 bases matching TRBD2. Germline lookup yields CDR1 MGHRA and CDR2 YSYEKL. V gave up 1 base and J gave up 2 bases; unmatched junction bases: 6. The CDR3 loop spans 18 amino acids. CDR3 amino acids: CASSQVASGGHNTGELFF. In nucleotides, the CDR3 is TGCGCCAGCAGCCAAGTTGCTAGCGGGGGGCATAACACCGGGGAGCTGTTTTTT.

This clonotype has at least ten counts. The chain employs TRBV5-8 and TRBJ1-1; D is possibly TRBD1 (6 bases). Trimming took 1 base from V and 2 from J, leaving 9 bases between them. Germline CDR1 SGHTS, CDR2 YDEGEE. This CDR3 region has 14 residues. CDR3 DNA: TGTGCCAGCAGCTTGCCAGGGGCCAACACTGAAGCTTTCTTT. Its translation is CASSLPGANTEAFF.

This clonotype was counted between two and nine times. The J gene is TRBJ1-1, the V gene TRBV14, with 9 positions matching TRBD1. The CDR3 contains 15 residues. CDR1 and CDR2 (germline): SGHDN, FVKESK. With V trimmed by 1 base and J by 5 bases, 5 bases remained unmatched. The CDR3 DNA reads TGTGCCAGCAGCCAAGTAGAACAGGGGGCGACTGAAGCTTTCTTT. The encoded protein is CASSQVEQGATEAFF.

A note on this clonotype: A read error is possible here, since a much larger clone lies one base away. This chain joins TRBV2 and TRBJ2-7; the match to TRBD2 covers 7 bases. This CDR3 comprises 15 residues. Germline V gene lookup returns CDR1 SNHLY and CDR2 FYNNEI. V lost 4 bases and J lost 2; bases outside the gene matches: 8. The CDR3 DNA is TGTGCCAGCAGTGTGGGGGGGATACGGGCCTACGAGCAGTACTTC. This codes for CASSVGGIRAYEQYF.

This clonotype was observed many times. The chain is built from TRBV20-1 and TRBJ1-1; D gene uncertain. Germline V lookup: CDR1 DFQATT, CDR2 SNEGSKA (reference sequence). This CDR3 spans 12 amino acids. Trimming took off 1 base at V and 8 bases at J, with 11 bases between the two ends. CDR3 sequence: CSARGQLAEAFF. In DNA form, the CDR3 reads TGCAGTGCTAGAGGACAACTTGCAGAAGCTTTCTTT.

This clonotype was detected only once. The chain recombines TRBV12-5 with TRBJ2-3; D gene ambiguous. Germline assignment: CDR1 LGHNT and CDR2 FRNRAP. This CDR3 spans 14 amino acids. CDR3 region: CASSSTVSTDTQYF. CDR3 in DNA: TGTGCCAGCAGTTCTACAGTTAGCACAGATACGCAGTATTTT.

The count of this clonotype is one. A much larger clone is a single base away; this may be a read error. CDR3 bases: TGTGCCAGCAGCTTCGTGGTGGGCTGCGAGCAGTACTTC. Encoded protein: CASSFVVGCEQYF. The chain has TRBV7-9 and TRBJ2-7; no clear D. The germline V gene has CDR1 SEHNR and CDR2 FQNEAQ (reference sequence). The V end was cut by 3 bases, the J end by 6 bases, with 12 bases between. The CDR3 is made up of 13 amino acids.